This T cell receptor (beta chain) was sequenced in a study of T cells in pancreatic ductal adenocarcinoma. Study results and caveats: No significant tumor-blood clonality difference; means were about 0.12 and 0.07. Tumors hold more CD45RO+ effector T cells, which may bias toward lower diversity. This surgical cohort overrepresents the minority presenting with early-stage disease. Blood had more productive templates and around 8-fold more unique clonotypes than tumor.

Method: immunoSEQ multiplex PCR; TCRdb's copy keeps in-frame clones and lacks some. The profile shows about 31,000 clones, 85% to 95% of them singletons. Remarks on this clone: The antigen remains unidentified.

CDR3 length: 17 residues. Germline CDR1 reads MNHEY; CDR2 reads SMNVEV (reference sequence). V dropped 3 bases and J dropped 5; count of bases not matched to a gene: 13. Selected pancreatic ductal adenocarcinoma patients had undergone surgery without neoadjuvant therapy. This chain joins TRBV27 and TRBJ1-5, with 7 bases that match TRBD1. The specimen was PBMCs. This TCR came from a human donor with pancreatic ductal adenocarcinoma. In DNA, the CDR3 is TGTGCCAGCAGTTTCTCCAGGACAGGTCGAGGATATCAGCCCCAGCATTTT. Translated, it gives CASSFSRTGRGYQPQHF.